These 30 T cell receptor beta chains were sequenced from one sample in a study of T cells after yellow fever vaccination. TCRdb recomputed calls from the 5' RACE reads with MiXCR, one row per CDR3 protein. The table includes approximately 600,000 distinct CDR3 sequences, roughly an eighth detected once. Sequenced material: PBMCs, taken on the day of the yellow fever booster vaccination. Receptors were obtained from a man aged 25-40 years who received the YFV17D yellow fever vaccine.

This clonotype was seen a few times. CDR3 sequence: CASSLSGPPDNEQFF. The CDR3 DNA reads TGTGCCAGCAGCTTGTCGGGACCACCAGACAATGAGCAGTTCTTC. This chain uses TRBV9 with TRBJ2-1; D is perhaps TRBD1 or TRBD2 (5 bases each). The germline V and J ends were trimmed by 4 bases and 5 bases, with 16 bases remaining between them. Germline loops: CDR1 SGDLS, CDR2 YYNGEE. CDR3 length equals 15 residues.

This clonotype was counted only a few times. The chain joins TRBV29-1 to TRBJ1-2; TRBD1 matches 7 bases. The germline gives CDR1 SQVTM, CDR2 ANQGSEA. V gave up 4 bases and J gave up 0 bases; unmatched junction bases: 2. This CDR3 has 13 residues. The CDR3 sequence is CSVVGQTNYGYTF. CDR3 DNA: TGCAGCGTTGTGGGACAGACTAACTATGGCTACACCTTC.

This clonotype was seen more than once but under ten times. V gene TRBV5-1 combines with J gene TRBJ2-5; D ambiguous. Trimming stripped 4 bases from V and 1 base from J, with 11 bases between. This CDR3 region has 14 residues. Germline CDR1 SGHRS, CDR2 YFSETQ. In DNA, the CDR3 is TGCGCCAGCAGCCCGGACGGTTCCCAAGAGACCCAGTACTTC. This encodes CASSPDGSQETQYF.

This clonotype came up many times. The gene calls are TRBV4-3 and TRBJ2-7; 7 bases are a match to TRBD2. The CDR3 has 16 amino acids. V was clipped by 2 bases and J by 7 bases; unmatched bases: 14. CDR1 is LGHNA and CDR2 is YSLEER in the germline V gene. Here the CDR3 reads CASSQSAVGGSREQYF. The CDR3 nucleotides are TGCGCCAGCAGCCAATCCGCTGTTGGCGGGAGTAGAGAGCAGTACTTC.

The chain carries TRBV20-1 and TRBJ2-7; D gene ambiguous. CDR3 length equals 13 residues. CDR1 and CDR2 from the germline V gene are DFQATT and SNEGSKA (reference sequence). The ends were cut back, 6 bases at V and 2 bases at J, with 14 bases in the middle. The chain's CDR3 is CSAGLPRAYEQYF. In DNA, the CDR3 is TGCAGTGCCGGGCTCCCCAGAGCCTACGAGCAGTACTTC.

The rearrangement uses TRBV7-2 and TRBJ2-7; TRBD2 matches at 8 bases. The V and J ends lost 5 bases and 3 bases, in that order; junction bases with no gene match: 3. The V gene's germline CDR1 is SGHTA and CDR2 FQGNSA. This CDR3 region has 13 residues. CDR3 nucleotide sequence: TGTGCCAGCAGCGTTAGCGGGATCTACGAGCAGTACTTC. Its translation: CASSVSGIYEQYF.

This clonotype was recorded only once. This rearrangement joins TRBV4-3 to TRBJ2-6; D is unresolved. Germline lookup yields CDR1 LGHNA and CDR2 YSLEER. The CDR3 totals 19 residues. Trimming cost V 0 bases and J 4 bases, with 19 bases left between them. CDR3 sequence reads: CASSQDPPQGFSGANVLTF. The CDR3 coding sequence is TGCGCCAGCAGCCAAGATCCACCCCAAGGGTTTTCCGGGGCCAACGTCCTGACTTTC.

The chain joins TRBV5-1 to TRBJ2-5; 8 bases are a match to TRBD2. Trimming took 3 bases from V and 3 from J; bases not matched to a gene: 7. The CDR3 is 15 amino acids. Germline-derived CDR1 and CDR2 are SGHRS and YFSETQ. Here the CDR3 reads CASSWQLAEEETQYF. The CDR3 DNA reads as TGCGCCAGCAGCTGGCAACTAGCGGAGGAAGAGACCCAGTACTTC.

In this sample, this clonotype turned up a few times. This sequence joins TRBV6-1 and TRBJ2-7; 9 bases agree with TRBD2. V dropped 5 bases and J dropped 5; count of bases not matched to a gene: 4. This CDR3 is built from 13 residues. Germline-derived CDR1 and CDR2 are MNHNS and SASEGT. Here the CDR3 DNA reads TGTGCCAGCAGTCTAGCGGGAATGCACGAGCAGTACTTC. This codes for CASSLAGMHEQYF.

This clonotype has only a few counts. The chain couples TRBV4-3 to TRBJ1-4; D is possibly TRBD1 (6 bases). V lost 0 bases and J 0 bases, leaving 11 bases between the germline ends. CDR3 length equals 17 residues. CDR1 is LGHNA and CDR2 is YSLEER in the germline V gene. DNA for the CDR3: TGCGCCAGCAGCCAAGATAGTCCAGGGGCAACTAATGAAAAACTGTTTTTT. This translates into CASSQDSPGATNEKLFF.

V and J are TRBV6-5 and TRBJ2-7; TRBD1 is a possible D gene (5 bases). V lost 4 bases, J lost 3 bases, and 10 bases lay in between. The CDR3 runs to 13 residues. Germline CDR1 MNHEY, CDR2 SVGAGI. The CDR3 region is CASSSPGRYEQYF. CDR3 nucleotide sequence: TGTGCCAGCAGTTCGCCAGGGCGCTACGAGCAGTACTTC.

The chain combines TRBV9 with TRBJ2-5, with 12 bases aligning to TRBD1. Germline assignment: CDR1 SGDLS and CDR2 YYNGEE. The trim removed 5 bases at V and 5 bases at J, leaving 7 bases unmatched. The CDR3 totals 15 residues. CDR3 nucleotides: TGTGCCAGCAGTGCCACCGGGACAGGGGGCGAGACCCAGTACTTC. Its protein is CASSATGTGGETQYF.

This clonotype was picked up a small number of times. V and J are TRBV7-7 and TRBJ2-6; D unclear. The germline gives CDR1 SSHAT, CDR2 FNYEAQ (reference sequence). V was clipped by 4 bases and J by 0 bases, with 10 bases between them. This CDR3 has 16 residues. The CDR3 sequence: CASSSSASSGANVLTF. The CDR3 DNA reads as TGTGCCAGCAGCTCCTCCGCGAGCTCTGGGGCCAACGTCCTGACTTTC.

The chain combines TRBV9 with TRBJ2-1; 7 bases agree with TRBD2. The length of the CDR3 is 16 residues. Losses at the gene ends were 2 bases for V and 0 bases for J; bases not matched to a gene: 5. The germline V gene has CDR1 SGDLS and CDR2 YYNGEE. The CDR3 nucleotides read TGTGCCAGCAGCGTGGGGGGGATCAGCTCCTACAATGAGCAGTTCTTC. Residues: CASSVGGISSYNEQFF.

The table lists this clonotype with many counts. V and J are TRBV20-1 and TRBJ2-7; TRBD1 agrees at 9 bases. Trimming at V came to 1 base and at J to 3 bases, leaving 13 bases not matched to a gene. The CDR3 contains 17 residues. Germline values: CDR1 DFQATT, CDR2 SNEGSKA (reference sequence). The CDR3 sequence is CSARVLGQGWVGYEQYF. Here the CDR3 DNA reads TGCAGTGCTAGAGTTCTAGGACAGGGGTGGGTAGGCTACGAGCAGTACTTC.

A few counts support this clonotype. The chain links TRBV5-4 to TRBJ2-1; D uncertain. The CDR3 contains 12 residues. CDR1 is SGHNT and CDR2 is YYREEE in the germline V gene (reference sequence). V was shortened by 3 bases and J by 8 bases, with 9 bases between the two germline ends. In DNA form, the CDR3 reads TGTGCCAGCAGCTCCTGGCGAGATGAGCAGTTCTTC. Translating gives CASSSWRDEQFF.

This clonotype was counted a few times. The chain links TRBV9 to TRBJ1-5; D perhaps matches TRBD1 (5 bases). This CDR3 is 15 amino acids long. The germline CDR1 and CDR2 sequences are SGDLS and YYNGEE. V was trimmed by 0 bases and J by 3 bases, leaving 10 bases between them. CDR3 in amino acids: CASSVAGADNQPQHF. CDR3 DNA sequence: TGTGCCAGCAGCGTAGCTGGGGCCGACAATCAGCCCCAGCATTTT.

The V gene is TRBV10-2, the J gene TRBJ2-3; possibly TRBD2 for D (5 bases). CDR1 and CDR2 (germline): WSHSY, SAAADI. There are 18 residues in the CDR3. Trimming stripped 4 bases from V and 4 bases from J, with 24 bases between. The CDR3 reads CASSGEGSKTFQPDTQYF. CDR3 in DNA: TGCGCCAGCAGTGGAGAAGGGAGTAAAACATTTCAGCCAGATACGCAGTATTTT.

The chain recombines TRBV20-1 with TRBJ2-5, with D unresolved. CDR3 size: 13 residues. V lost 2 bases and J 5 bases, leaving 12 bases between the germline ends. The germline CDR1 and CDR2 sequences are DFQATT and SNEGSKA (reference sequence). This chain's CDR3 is CSARRPKTETQYF. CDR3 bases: TGCAGTGCTAGAAGGCCTAAGACTGAGACCCAGTACTTC.

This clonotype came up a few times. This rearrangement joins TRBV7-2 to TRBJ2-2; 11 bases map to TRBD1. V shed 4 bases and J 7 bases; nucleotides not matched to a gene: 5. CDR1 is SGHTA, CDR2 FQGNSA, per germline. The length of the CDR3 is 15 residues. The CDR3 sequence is CASSSRTGGIGELFF. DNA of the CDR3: TGTGCCAGCAGCTCGAGGACAGGGGGCATCGGGGAGCTGTTTTTT. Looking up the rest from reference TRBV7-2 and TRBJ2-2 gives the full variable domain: GAGVSQSPSNKVTEKGKDVELRCDPISGHTALYWYRQSLGQGLEFLIYFQGNSAPDKSGLPSDRFSAERTGGSVSTLTIQRTQQEDSAVYLCASSSRTGGIGELFFGEGSRLTVL.

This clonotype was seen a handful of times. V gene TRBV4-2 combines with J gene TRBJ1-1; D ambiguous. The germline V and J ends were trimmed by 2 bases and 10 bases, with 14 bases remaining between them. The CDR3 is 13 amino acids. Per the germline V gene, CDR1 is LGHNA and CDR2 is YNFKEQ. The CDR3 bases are TGTGCCAGCAGCCAACCCGACGCCCCTCCAGCTTTCTTT. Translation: CASSQPDAPPAFF.

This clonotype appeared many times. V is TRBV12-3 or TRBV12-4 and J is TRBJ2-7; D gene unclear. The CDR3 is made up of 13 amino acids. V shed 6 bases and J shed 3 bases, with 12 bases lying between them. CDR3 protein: CASSLSWNYEQYF. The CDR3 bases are TGTGCCAGCAGCCTGAGCTGGAACTACGAGCAGTACTTC.

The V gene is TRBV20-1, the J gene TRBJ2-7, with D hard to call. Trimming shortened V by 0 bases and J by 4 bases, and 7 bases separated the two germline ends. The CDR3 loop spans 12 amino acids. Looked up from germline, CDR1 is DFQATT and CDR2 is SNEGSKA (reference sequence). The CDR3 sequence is CSAREEGYEQYF. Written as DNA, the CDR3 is TGCAGTGCTAGAGAGGAAGGATACGAGCAGTACTTC.

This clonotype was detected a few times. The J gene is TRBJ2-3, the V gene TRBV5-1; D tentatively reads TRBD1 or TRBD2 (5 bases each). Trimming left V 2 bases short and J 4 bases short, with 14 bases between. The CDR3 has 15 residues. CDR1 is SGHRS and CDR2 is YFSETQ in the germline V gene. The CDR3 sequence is CASSLGGRGADTQYF. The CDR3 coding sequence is TGCGCCAGCAGCTTAGGCGGAAGAGGGGCAGATACGCAGTATTTT.

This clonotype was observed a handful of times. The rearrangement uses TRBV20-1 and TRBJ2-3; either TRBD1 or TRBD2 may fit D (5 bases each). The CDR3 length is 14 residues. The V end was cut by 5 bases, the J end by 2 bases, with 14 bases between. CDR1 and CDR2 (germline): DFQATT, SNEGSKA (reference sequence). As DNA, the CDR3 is TGCAGTGCTCCACTAAGGGACGCCACAGATACGCAGTATTTT. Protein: CSAPLRDATDTQYF.

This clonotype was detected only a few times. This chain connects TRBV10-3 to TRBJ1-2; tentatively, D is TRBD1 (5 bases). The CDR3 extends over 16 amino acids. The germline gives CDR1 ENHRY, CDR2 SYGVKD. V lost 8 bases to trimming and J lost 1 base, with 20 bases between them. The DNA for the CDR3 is TGTGCCATCGCGGCCGGGGGGAGGTCAAATAACTATGGCTACACCTTC. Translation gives CAIAAGGRSNNYGYTF.

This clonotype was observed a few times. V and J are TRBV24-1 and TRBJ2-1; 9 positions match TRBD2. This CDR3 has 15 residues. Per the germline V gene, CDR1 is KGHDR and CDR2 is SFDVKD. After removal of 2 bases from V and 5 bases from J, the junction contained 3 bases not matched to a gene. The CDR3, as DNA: TGTGCCACCAGTGATTCTCGACTAGCGGACAATGAGCAGTTCTTC. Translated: CATSDSRLADNEQFF.

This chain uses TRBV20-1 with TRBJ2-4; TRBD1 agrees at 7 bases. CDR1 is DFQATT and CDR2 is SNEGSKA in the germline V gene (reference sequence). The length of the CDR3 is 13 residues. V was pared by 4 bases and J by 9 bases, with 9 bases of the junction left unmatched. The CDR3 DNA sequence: TGCAGTGCTAATACAGGGGTCCAAGGCATTCAGTACTTC. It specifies CSANTGVQGIQYF.

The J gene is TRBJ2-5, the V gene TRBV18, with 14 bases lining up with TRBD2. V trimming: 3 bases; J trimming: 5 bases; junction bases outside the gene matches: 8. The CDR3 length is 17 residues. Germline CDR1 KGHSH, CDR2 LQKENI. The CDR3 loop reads CASSPLGLAGGGETQYF. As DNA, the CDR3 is TGTGCCAGCTCACCGCTCGGACTAGCGGGAGGCGGGGAGACCCAGTACTTC.

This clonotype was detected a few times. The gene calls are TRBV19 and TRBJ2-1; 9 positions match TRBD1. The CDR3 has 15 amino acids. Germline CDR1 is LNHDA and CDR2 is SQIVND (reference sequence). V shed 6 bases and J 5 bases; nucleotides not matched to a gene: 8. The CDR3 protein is CASSWGQGLDNEQFF. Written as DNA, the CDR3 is TGTGCCAGTAGCTGGGGACAGGGACTCGACAATGAGCAGTTCTTC.